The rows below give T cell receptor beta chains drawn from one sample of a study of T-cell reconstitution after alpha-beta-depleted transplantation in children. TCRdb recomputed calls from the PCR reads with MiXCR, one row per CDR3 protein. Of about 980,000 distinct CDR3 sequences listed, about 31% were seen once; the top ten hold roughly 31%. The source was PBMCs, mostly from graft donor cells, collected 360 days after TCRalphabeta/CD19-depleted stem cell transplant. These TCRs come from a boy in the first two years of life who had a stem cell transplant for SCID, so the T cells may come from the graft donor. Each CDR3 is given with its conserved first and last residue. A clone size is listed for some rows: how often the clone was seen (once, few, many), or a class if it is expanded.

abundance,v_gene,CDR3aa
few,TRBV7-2,CASSPDRGVPEAFF
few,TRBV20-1,CSARVIETYGTEAFF
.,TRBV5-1,CASSLAGVDTGELFF
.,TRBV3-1,CASRITGTGGDNGELFF
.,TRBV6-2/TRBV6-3,CASRPGLRSIGEQFF
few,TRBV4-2,CASSQDAASAGRRTDTQYF
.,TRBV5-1,CASRGRGAPSGELFF
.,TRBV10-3,CAISSGGDTQYF
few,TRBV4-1,CASSQDRALEQYF
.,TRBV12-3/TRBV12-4,CASSFLSSTRDTQYF
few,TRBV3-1,CASSPRRGAYTDTQYF
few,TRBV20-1,CSARAASAPDTQYF
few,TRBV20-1,CSARDLTDTQYF
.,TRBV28,CASSQGLQGASSYEQYF
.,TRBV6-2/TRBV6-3,CASSYPQYRGFFYNEQFF
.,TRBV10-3,CAISDLDGTGNTIYF
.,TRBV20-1,CSARQETEAFF
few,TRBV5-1,CASSTQGIEQYF
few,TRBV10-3,CAISDSRGPKETQYF
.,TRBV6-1,CASSFSGANSYNEQFF
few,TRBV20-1,CSAPSDRARSGANVLTF
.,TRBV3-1,CASSSTGTGRDTQYF
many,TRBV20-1,CSAHPGGYEQYF
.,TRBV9,CASSVEVQPNSPLHF
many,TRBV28,CASSAAGGYGYTF
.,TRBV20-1,CRADRAGTDTQYF
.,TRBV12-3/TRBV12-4,CASSLGMGNTIYF
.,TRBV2,CASSEVTRGGGNEQFF
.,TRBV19,CASSTGLAGLNEQYF
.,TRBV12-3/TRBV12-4,CASSSRDRGPEEQYF
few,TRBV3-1,CASSQVLLRGTHNEQFF
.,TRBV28,CASSWLANYNEQFF
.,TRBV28,CASSPDRFRAPFSSGANVLTF
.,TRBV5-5,CASRFGPSGTQYF
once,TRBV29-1,CSVGAVSYGFTF
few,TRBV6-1,CASSGPGLAGEVGELFF
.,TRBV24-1,CATSDYAVSPLHF
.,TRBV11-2,CASSTTGTIGEQYF
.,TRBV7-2,CASSRALGTGYEQYF
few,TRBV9,CASSADYSTLSYNEQFF
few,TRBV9,CASSPMGVGGANVLTF
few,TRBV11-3,CASSLDGAHEQYF
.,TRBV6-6,CASSYSVETQYF
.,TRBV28,CASSLSALSYEQYF
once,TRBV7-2,CASSFRQIDNEQFF
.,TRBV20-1,CSAGSGGRGDEQFF
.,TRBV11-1,CASSPIWADQGAHDEQFF
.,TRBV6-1,CASSPRRGGQDTQYF
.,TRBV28,CASSSSLLAGGRSSYEQYF
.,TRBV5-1,CASSWGTGDYGYTF
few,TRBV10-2,CASSAPREWDTGELFF
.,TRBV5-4,CASMGGRDSSTDTQYF
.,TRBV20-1,CSAPREQGADYGYTF
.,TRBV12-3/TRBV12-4,CASSLAEGQTQYF